This T cell receptor (beta chain) was recovered during a study of metastatic and nonmetastatic thyroid tumors (dated by TCRdb to 2020 to 2022). For the wider study: Repertoires from peripheral blood and from tumor or nodule tissue samples of malignant and benign thyroid patients were compared.

CDR1 and CDR2 are read off the germline V gene as KGHDR and SFDVKD. V is shortened by 4 bases, J by 4 bases, and the region joining them spans 9 bases. The CDR3 covers 14 residues, taking in both the cysteine and the phenylalanine. Of all the DNA, just the CDR3 is kept, 42 bases in frame from base 1. None of the patients had been given any treatment before thyroid surgery. Patient clinical samples collected from about 2012 to 2019 were retrospectively analysed using T-cell receptor beta sequencing. What the study reported, not specific to this receptor: TCR beta diversity was reported as significantly higher in malignant tumors than in benign nodules, in both blood and tumor samples.

The library came from PCR. The run used an Illumina HiSeq 4000. High-throughput sequencing was used to profile the TCR beta-chain CDR3 region of every patient. On the authors' methods: Drawing on CDR3 differences between clinicopathological groups, the researchers built a classifier meant to tell apart patients with distant-metastatic papillary thyroid cancer. To measure repertoire diversity the researchers used the Shannon index, while the Morisita-Horn index served to gauge how similar the tumor and blood repertoires were. TCRdb trimmed public reads at Q25 via fastp, called clones via MiXCR and kept in-frame beta chains. TCRdb's processing, not the authors', yielded these V and J calls. The sample table lists 13,000 or so clones, about 32% of them with a count of one. The ten biggest clones cover 15% to 18% of the sample. This clone was picked up a small number of times. The target of this receptor is not known. No much larger clone is present one base from it, and per-base qualities are unavailable.

The sequenced sample was tumor tissue. The chain is assembled from TRBV24-1 and TRBJ2-2, with the D gene uncertain. This clonotype originated in a male donor with papillary thyroid cancer or a benign thyroid nodule (not recorded which). Some clones in this sample may be carry-over from other donors' samples. The nucleotide sequence reads as follows: TGTGCCACCAGTGAACGTACATCCACCGGGGAGCTGTTTTTT. It encodes CATSERTSTGELFF.